Below are 26 T cell receptor beta chains sequenced from a single sample in a study of T cells of healthy individuals. TCRdb recomputed calls from the 5' RACE reads with MiXCR, one row per CDR3 protein. The sample lists 65,000 to 95,000 distinct CDR3 sequences, roughly 5% occurring once. All receptors derive from a female donor in good health.

At least ten counts were recorded for this clonotype. The chain has TRBV20-1 and TRBJ2-1, with TRBD2 matching 10 bases. Germline trimming cut 3 bases from V and 5 bases from J; bases unmatched to any gene: 7. The CDR3 consists of 15 residues. CDR1 and CDR2 from the germline V gene are DFQATT and SNEGSKA (reference sequence). The CDR3 loop reads CSASEAGGGNNEQFF. CDR3 coding DNA: TGCAGTGCTAGTGAAGCGGGAGGGGGAAACAATGAGCAGTTCTTC.

The V and J genes are TRBV5-4 and TRBJ2-1; 12 bases match TRBD2. The V gene's germline CDR1 is SGHNT and CDR2 YYREEE (reference sequence). Trimming at V came to 2 bases and at J to 8 bases, leaving 5 bases not matched to a gene. The CDR3 length is 15 residues. The CDR3 here is CASSFMTSGRDEQFF. DNA for the CDR3: TGTGCCAGCAGCTTCATGACTAGCGGGAGAGATGAGCAGTTCTTC.

This chain uses TRBV12-3 or TRBV12-4 with TRBJ2-1; D might be TRBD1 or TRBD2, each matching 5 bases. This CDR3 region has 17 residues. V was cut by 3 bases and J by 4 bases, with 19 bases left in between. CDR3 in DNA: TGTGCCAGCAGTTTCCAACTCACCGGGACGGATTACAATGAGCAGTTCTTC. Protein: CASSFQLTGTDYNEQFF.

This clonotype appeared many times. This rearrangement joins TRBV11-2 to TRBJ2-2, with D perhaps TRBD1 (6 bases). Trimming cost V 5 bases and J 0 bases, with 13 bases left between them. Germline V gene lookup returns CDR1 SGHAT and CDR2 FQNNGV. CDR3 length: 16 residues. Here the CDR3 DNA reads TGTGCCAGCAGCACCGCCGGGACAACGAACACCGGGGAGCTGTTTTTT. It yields the protein CASSTAGTTNTGELFF.

The V call is TRBV28, the J call TRBJ2-3; TRBD2 might be the D (6 bases). Germline V gene sequence: CDR1 MDHEN, CDR2 SYDVKM. Trimming removed 2 bases at V and 4 bases at J, with 13 bases between. This CDR3 contains 15 residues. CDR3 sequence: CASSLAGNSADTQYF. The CDR3 region has the DNA TGTGCCAGCAGTTTAGCGGGAAACTCCGCAGATACGCAGTATTTT.

This clonotype was counted at least ten times. This chain uses TRBV3-1 with TRBJ2-7, with unresolved D. Germline loops: CDR1 LGHDT, CDR2 YNNKEL (reference sequence). The CDR3 spans 15 residues. V was shortened by 3 bases and J by 4 bases, with 16 bases between the two germline ends. As DNA, the CDR3 is TGTGCCAGCAGCCACCTCGGGCACACCCTTTACGAGCAGTACTTC. Translated: CASSHLGHTLYEQYF.

V usage is TRBV20-1 and J usage is TRBJ1-3; TRBD1 aligns across 7 bases. Trimming at V came to 3 bases and at J to 0 bases, leaving 17 bases not matched to a gene. Germline CDR1 is DFQATT and CDR2 is SNEGSKA (reference sequence). The CDR3 covers 19 residues. The CDR3 DNA follows: TGCAGTGCTAGTCCTCCCCAGGGGGGACTCCAGAACTCTGGAAACACCATATATTTT. As protein: CSASPPQGGLQNSGNTIYF.

This clonotype was seen at least ten times. The chain couples TRBV6-2 or TRBV6-3 to TRBJ2-2; TRBD1 is a possible D gene (6 bases). This CDR3 comprises 15 residues. Trimming removed 6 bases from V and 6 bases from J, with 17 bases in between. Germline values: CDR1 MNHEY, CDR2 SVGEGT. CDR3: CASRVIDRSSGELFF. As DNA, the CDR3 is TGTGCCAGCAGAGTGATCGACAGGTCCTCCGGGGAGCTGTTTTTT.

This clonotype showed up many times. The chain carries TRBV12-3 or TRBV12-4 and TRBJ2-1; D gene uncertain. CDR3 size: 14 residues. The V end lost 3 bases, the J end lost 5 bases, and 11 bases lay between the germline ends. CDR3 nucleotide sequence: TGTGCCAGCAGTTTCCTTTATGGGGACAATGAGCAGTTCTTC. Translating gives CASSFLYGDNEQFF.

V is TRBV6-5 and J is TRBJ2-1; 12 bases line up with TRBD2. Germline lookup yields CDR1 MNHEY and CDR2 SVGAGI. V lost 8 bases, J lost 5 bases, and 4 bases stayed unmatched. The CDR3 contains 14 residues. The CDR3 sequence: CASQTSGSHNEQFF. The DNA of the CDR3 is TGTGCCAGCCAGACTAGCGGGAGCCACAATGAGCAGTTCTTC.

A few counts support this clonotype. The chain links TRBV13 to TRBJ2-1, with no clear D. The ends were cut back, 5 bases at V and 4 bases at J, with 9 bases in the middle. CDR3 length: 13 residues. Germline V gives CDR1 PRHDT, CDR2 FYEKMQ (reference sequence). DNA of the CDR3: TGTGCCAGCAGCCCGACACCTTACAATGAGCAGTTCTTC. It is translated as CASSPTPYNEQFF.

The gene calls are TRBV4-3 and TRBJ1-2; 7 nucleotides align to TRBD1. The CDR3 extends over 16 amino acids. Germline CDR1 reads LGHNA; CDR2 reads YSLEER. J gave up 5 bases and V 0 bases, and 9 bases lay outside the gene matches. Written as DNA, the CDR3 is TGCGCCAGCAGCCAAGATTACAGGGGAGTAGAGTATGGCTACACCTTC. It specifies CASSQDYRGVEYGYTF.

This clonotype was seen many times. The rearrangement uses TRBV7-2 and TRBJ2-3; D call uncertain. This CDR3 region has 15 residues. Trimming took off 2 bases at V and 6 bases at J, with 15 bases between the two ends. Germline CDR1 is SGHTA and CDR2 is FQGNSA. CDR3 amino acids: CASSLTGLLEDTQYF. CDR3 coding DNA: TGTGCCAGCAGCTTAACCGGGCTCCTCGAGGATACGCAGTATTTT.

As for this clonotype: A much more abundant neighbour one base away suggests this may be a read error. J is TRBJ2-2 and V is TRBV7-3; D unclear. Germline CDR1 is SGHTA and CDR2 is FQGTGA. CDR3 length: 12 amino acids. Trimming removed 4 bases from V and 7 bases from J, with 7 bases in between. CDR3 nucleotide sequence: TGTGCCAGCAGCTGGGCAGACGGGGAGCTGTTTTTT. It encodes CASSWADGELFF.

This rearrangement joins TRBV6-6 to TRBJ2-2; D is unresolved. CDR3 length: 12 amino acids. CDR1 and CDR2 from the germline V gene are MNHNY and SVGAGI (reference sequence). Trimming stripped 5 bases from V and 0 bases from J, with 1 base between. CDR3 in amino acids: CASSPNTGELFF. The CDR3 DNA follows: TGTGCCAGCAGTCCGAACACCGGGGAGCTGTTTTTT.

This clonotype has a count of ten or more. The chain couples TRBV29-1 to TRBJ2-3; the D is unclear. Germline V gene sequence: CDR1 SQVTM, CDR2 ANQGSEA. The CDR3 contains 12 residues. V dropped 4 bases and J dropped 2 bases, with 7 bases sitting between them. CDR3 region: CSVGANTDTQYF. The CDR3 DNA follows: TGCAGCGTTGGCGCGAACACAGATACGCAGTATTTT.

The gene calls are TRBV9 and TRBJ2-2, with a weak D call TRBD2 (5 bases). This CDR3 region has 14 residues. Germline V gene data show CDR1 as SGDLS and CDR2 as YYNGEE. V dropped 3 bases and J dropped 5 bases, with 11 bases sitting between them. The CDR3 nucleotides are TGTGCCAGCAGCGCAACTCCGGGGACCGGGGAGCTGTTTTTT. Translating it yields CASSATPGTGELFF.

This clonotype was found a few times. This chain uses TRBV29-1 with TRBJ2-3; TRBD2 matches at 10 bases. V lost 6 bases to trimming and J lost 4 bases; unmatched junction nucleotides: 16. The V gene's germline CDR1 is SQVTM and CDR2 ANQGSEA. CDR3 size: 17 residues. CDR3 protein: CSVKRGRLAGEADTQYF. The CDR3 bases are TGCAGCGTCAAACGTGGCCGGCTAGCGGGAGAGGCAGATACGCAGTATTTT.

On this clonotype: Since a much larger clone is just one base distant, this may be a read error. V usage is TRBV28 and J usage is TRBJ1-2, with TRBD1 matching over 7 bases. The trim removed 2 bases at V and 3 bases at J, leaving 3 bases unmatched. The CDR3 is 14 amino acids. Germline values: CDR1 MDHEN, CDR2 SYDVKM. The CDR3 reads CASSLNRGDYGYTF. For the CDR3, the DNA is TGTGCCAGCAGTTTAAACAGGGGTGACTATGGCTACACCTTC.

V and J are TRBV6-1 and TRBJ1-2, with D maybe TRBD1 (6 bases). V was shortened by 4 bases and J by 8 bases, with 17 bases between the two germline ends. The CDR3 sequence is 14 residues long. The germline gives CDR1 MNHNS, CDR2 SASEGT. CDR3 nucleotide sequence: TGTGCCAGCAGTGTTACAGGGAAGGCGTCGGGCTACACCTTC. Its translation is CASSVTGKASGYTF.

V usage is TRBV6-2 or TRBV6-3 and J usage is TRBJ1-5, with D hard to call. V shed 0 bases and J shed 7 bases, with 7 bases lying between them. CDR3 length equals 13 residues. CDR1 is MNHEY, CDR2 SVGEGT, per germline. The CDR3 nucleotides read TGTGCCAGCAGTTACTCGGGTACCCAGCCCCAGCATTTT. Amino acid sequence: CASSYSGTQPQHF.

This clonotype was seen ten or more times. The chain links TRBV29-1 to TRBJ1-1, with D tentatively TRBD1 (6 bases). The V and J ends lost 5 bases and 1 base respectively, with 8 bases between them. The CDR3 is made up of 12 amino acids. The V gene's germline CDR1 is SQVTM and CDR2 ANQGSEA. CDR3 nucleotide sequence: TGCAGCGTTTCCAGGGGGAACACTGAAGCTTTCTTT. Its translation is CSVSRGNTEAFF.

There are many counts of this clonotype. The gene calls are TRBV29-1 and TRBJ1-1; 9 bases agree with TRBD1. The CDR3 extends over 13 amino acids. The trim removed 7 bases at V and 4 bases at J, leaving 7 bases unmatched. Looked up from germline, CDR1 is SQVTM and CDR2 is ANQGSEA. This CDR3 reads CSGTTGGGTEAFF. As DNA, the CDR3 is TGCAGCGGGACGACAGGGGGTGGCACTGAAGCTTTCTTT.

This clonotype occurred many times. The chain has TRBV5-1 and TRBJ2-7; D might be TRBD1 or TRBD2, each matching 5 bases. V was pared by 3 bases and J by 6 bases, with 10 bases between. This CDR3 is built from 12 residues. From germline, CDR1 is SGHRS and CDR2 YFSETQ. CDR3 residues: CASSSTGLEQYF. CDR3 coding DNA: TGCGCCAGCAGCTCCACGGGGCTCGAGCAGTACTTC.

The V gene is TRBV5-5, the J gene TRBJ2-5, with D uncertain. Germline V gene sequence: CDR1 SGHKS, CDR2 YYEKEE (reference sequence). The CDR3 extends over 15 amino acids. Trimming took off 1 base at V and 0 bases at J, with 10 bases between the two ends. In nucleotides, the CDR3 is TGTGCCAGCAGCTTGTACTCAGCCAACCAAGAGACCCAGTACTTC. This gives the protein CASSLYSANQETQYF.

The sample holds a few counts of this clonotype. The rearrangement uses TRBV27 and TRBJ2-2; TRBD1 aligns across 7 bases. CDR1 and CDR2 from the germline V gene are MNHEY and SMNVEV (reference sequence). The CDR3 has 17 amino acids. The V and J ends lost 5 bases and 2 bases, in that order; junction bases with no gene match: 11. DNA of the CDR3: TGTGCCAGCAGTGTACTTCCGGGACAGCATAACACCGGGGAGCTGTTTTTT. This sequence encodes CASSVLPGQHNTGELFF.